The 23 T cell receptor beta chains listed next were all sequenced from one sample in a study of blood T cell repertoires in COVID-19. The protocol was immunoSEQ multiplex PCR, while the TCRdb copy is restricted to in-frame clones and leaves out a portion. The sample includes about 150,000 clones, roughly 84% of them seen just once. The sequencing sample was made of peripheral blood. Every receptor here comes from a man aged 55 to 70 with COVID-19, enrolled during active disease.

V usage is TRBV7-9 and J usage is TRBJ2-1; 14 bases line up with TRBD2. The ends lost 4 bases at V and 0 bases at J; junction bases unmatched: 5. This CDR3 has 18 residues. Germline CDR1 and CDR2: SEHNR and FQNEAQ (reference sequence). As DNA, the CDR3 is TGTGCCAGCAGCTCGACTAGCGGGGGGGTCAGCTCCTACAATGAGCAGTTCTTC. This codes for CASSSTSGGVSSYNEQFF.

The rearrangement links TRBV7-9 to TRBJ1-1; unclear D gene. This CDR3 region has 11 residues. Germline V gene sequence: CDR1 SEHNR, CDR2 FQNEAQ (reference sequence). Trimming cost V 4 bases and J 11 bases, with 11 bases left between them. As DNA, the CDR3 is TGTGCCAGCAGCTCCCCTCCGGGGGCTTTCTTT. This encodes CASSSPPGAFF.

Here the CDR3 DNA reads TGCACCAGCAGCCACCCCGGGACTAGGGACCGGGACAGGGGGCCAACCCCCCACACTGAAGCTTTCTTT. This sequence encodes CTSSHPGTRDRDRGPTPHTEAFF. V gene TRBV1 combines with J gene TRBJ1-1; the table gives TRBD1 as D, unverified against the DNA. TRBV1 constitutes a pseudogene. This CDR3 region has 23 residues.

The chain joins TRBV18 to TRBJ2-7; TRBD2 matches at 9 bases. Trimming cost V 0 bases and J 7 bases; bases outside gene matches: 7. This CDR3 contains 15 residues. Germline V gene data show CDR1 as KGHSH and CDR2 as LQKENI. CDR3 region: CASSPPAGGPHEQYF. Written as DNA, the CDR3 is TGTGCCAGCTCACCACCCGCGGGAGGGCCTCATGAGCAGTACTTC.

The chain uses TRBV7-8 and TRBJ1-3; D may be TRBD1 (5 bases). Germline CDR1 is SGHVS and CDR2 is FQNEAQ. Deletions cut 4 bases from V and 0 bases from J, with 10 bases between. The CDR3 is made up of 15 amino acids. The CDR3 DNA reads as TGTGCCAGCAGCTATAGGGGTGGCTCTGGAAACACCATATATTTT. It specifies CASSYRGGSGNTIYF.

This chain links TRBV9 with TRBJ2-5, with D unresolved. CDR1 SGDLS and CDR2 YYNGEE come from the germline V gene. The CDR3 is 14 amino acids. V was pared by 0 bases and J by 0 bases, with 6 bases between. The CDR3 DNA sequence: TGTGCCAGCAGCGTAGATAATAACCAAGAGACCCAGTACTTC. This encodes CASSVDNNQETQYF.

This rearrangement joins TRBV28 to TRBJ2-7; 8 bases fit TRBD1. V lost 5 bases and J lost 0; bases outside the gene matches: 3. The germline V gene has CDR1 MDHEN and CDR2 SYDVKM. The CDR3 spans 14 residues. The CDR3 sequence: CASSGTGHSYEQYF. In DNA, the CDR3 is TGTGCCAGCAGTGGGACAGGACACTCCTACGAGCAGTACTTC.

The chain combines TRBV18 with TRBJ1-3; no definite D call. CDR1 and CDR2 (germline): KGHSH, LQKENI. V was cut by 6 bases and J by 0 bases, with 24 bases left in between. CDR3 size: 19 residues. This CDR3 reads CASSHSAGSRGGSGNTIYF. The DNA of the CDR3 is TGTGCCAGCTCCCATTCGGCGGGGTCGCGAGGAGGCTCTGGAAACACCATATATTTT.

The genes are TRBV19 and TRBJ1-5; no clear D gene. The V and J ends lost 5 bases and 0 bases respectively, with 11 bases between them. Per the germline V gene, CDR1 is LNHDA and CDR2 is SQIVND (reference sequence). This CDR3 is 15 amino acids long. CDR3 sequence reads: CASSADTYSNQPQHF. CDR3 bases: TGTGCCAGTAGTGCCGACACTTATAGCAATCAGCCCCAGCATTTT.

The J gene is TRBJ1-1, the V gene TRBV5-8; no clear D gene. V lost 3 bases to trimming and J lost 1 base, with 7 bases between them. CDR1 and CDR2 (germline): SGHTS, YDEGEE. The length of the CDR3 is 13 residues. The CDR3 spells CASSSQWNTEAFF. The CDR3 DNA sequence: TGTGCCAGCAGCTCGCAGTGGAACACTGAAGCTTTCTTT.

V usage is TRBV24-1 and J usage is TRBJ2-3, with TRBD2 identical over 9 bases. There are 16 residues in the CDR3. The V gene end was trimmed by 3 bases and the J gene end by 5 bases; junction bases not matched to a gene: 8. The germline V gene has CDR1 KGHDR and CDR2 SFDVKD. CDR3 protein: CATSDPSGGMEDTQYF. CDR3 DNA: TGTGCCACCAGTGATCCAAGCGGGGGGATGGAAGATACGCAGTATTTT.

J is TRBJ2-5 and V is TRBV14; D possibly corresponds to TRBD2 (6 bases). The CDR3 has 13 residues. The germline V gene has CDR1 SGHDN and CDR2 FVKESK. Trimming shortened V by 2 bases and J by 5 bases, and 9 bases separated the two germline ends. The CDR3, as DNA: TGTGCCAGCAGCCAATTTGCGGGGGAGACCCAGTACTTC. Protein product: CASSQFAGETQYF. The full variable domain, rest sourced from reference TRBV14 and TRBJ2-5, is EAGVTQFPSHSVIEKGQTVTLRCDPISGHDNLYWYRRVMGKEIKFLLHFVKESKQDESGMPNNRFLAERTGGTYSTLKVQPAELEDSGVYFCASSQFAGETQYFGPGTRLLVL.

CDR3 sequence reads: CASSLRTGLNYGYTF. CDR3 sequence (DNA): TGTGCCAGCAGTCTTAGGACAGGACTGAACTATGGCTACACCTTC. This chain uses TRBV27 with TRBJ1-2; 7 bases map to TRBD1. The length of the CDR3 is 15 residues. V dropped 5 bases and J dropped 2; count of bases not matched to a gene: 8. Looked up from germline, CDR1 is MNHEY and CDR2 is SMNVEV (reference sequence).

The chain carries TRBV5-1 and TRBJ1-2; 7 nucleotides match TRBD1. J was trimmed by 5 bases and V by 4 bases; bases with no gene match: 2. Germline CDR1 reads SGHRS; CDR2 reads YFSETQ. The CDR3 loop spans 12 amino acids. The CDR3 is CASSPGQYGYTF. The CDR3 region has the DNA TGCGCCAGCAGCCCGGGACAGTATGGCTACACCTTC.

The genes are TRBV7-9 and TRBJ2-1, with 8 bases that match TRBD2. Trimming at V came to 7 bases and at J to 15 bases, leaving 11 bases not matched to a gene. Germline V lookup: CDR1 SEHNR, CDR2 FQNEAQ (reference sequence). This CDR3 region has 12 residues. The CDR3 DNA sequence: TGTGCCAGCATACGTAGCGGGACGACGGCGTTCTTC. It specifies CASIRSGTTAFF.

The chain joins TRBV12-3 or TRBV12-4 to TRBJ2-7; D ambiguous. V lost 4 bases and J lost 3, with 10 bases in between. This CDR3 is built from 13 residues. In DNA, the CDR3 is TGTGCCAGCAGTTCGACATTACTCTACGAGCAGTACTTC. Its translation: CASSSTLLYEQYF.

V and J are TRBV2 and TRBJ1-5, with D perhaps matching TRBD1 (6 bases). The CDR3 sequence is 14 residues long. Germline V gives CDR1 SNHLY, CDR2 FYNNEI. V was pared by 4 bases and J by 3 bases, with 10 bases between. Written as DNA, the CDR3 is TGTGCCAGCAGTGCGACAGGCATCAATCAGCCCCAGCATTTT. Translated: CASSATGINQPQHF.

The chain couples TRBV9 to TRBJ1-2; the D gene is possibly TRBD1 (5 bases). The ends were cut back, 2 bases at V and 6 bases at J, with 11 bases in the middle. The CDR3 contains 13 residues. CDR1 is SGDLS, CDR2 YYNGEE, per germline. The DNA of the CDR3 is TGTGCCAGCAGCGTTAACTCCAGGGATGGCTACACCTTC. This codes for CASSVNSRDGYTF.

The CDR3 region is CASSLGQNTGELFF. In DNA, the CDR3 is TGTGCCAGCAGCTTAGGACAGAACACCGGGGAGCTGTTTTTT. The chain employs TRBV11-2 and TRBJ2-2; D is ambiguous. This CDR3 has 14 residues. From germline, CDR1 is SGHAT and CDR2 FQNNGV. Trimming pared 1 base from V and 1 base from J, leaving 4 bases between.

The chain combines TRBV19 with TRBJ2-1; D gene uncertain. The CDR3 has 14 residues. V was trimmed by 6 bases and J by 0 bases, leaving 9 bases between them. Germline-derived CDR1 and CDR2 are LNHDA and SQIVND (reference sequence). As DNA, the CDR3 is TGTGCCAGTAGAGCGACCTACTCCTACAATGAGCAGTTCTTC. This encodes CASRATYSYNEQFF.

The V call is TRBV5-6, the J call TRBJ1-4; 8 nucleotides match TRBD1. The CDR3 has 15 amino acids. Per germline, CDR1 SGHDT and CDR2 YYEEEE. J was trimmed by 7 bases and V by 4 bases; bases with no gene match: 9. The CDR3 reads CASSRTGTGGEKLFF. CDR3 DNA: TGTGCCAGCAGCCGTACCGGGACAGGTGGTGAAAAACTGTTTTTT.

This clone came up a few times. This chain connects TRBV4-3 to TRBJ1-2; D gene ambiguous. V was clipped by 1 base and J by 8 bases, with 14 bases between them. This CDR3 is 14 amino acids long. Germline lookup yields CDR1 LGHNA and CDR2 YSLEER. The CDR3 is CASSQVGSPPGYTF. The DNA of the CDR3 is TGCGCCAGCAGCCAAGTAGGGAGTCCGCCCGGCTACACCTTC.

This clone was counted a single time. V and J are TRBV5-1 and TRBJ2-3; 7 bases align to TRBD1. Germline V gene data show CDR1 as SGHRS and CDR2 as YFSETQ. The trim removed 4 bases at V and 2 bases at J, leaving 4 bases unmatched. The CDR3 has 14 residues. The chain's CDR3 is CASSPGQVTDTQYF. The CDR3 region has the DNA TGCGCCAGCAGCCCTGGACAGGTCACAGATACGCAGTATTTT.